The 9 T cell receptor beta chains given below trace back to one sample, sequenced in a study of blood T cells in healthy people across ages. Primers used in a second PCR of about 6 to 11 cycles were a sample-barcoded 5' primer and a J-beta primer mix. In TCRdb, the 5' RACE reads were re-called with MiXCR into one record per CDR3 protein. Counted here are some 760,000 distinct CDR3 sequences, 20% to 25% occurring once; the ten biggest clones make up under 10%. These sequences were also reported in another study, on T cells of mothers and their children.

The sample was blood. These receptors all stem from a boy younger than 18 in good health.

This chain connects TRBV29-1 to TRBJ2-5; 10 positions match TRBD2. Near its end, the DNA agrees better with TRBJ2-1, so the J call may be wrong. The CDR3 sequence is 14 residues long. Per germline, CDR1 SQVTM and CDR2 ANQGSEA. Here the CDR3 reads CSVVGSGRNGEQFF. The CDR3 DNA sequence: TGCAGCGTTGTGGGTAGCGGGAGGAACGGTGAGCAGTTCTTC.

V is TRBV9 and J is TRBJ2-3; D unresolved. The germline V gene has CDR1 SGDLS and CDR2 YYNGEE. Trimming stripped 2 bases from V and 2 bases from J, with 18 bases between. This CDR3 contains 17 residues. The CDR3 region is CASSVGSYTEATDTQYF. The CDR3 DNA sequence: TGTGCCAGCAGCGTTGGGTCCTACACCGAGGCCACAGATACGCAGTATTTT. Together with reference TRBV9 and TRBJ2-3, the CDR3 gives the full variable domain: DSGVTQTPKHLITATGQRVTLRCSPRSGDLSVYWYQQSLDQGLQFLIQYYNGEERAKGNILERFSAQQFPDLHSELNLSSLELGDSALYFCASSVGSYTEATDTQYFGPGTRLTVL.

The V and J genes are TRBV9 and TRBJ1-2, with 9 bases aligning to TRBD1. This CDR3 spans 15 amino acids. Germline V gives CDR1 SGDLS, CDR2 YYNGEE. V dropped 3 bases and J dropped 8; count of bases not matched to a gene: 11. CDR3 amino acids: CASSATTGGAWGYTF. In nucleotides, the CDR3 is TGTGCCAGCAGCGCAACTACAGGGGGCGCCTGGGGCTACACCTTC.

This clonotype was recorded a few times. The chain carries TRBV6-5 and TRBJ2-7; 11 bases match TRBD2. The trim removed 7 bases at V and 8 bases at J, leaving 7 bases unmatched. The germline V gene encodes CDR1 MNHEY and CDR2 SVGAGI. CDR3 length: 13 residues. This CDR3 is CASIGTSGFQQYF. Here the CDR3 DNA reads TGTGCCAGCATTGGGACTAGCGGTTTTCAGCAGTACTTC.

The chain combines TRBV5-1 with TRBJ2-7, with a possible D match to TRBD1 (6 bases). Germline V gene lookup returns CDR1 SGHRS and CDR2 YFSETQ. CDR3 length equals 15 residues. Trimming removed 4 bases at V and 0 bases at J, with 14 bases between. The CDR3 coding sequence is TGCGCCAGCAGCCCGGACAGCTTCAGCTCCTACGAGCAGTACTTC. It codes for CASSPDSFSSYEQYF. The whole variable domain, filled in from reference TRBV5-1 and TRBJ2-7, reads KAGVTQTPRYLIKTRGQQVTLSCSPISGHRSVSWYQQTPGQGLQFLFEYFSETQRNKGNFPGRFSGRQFSNSRSEMNVSTLELGDSALYLCASSPDSFSSYEQYFGPGTRLTVT.

In its sample, this clonotype was seen a few times. This chain links TRBV10-3 with TRBJ2-7; TRBD2 matches at 10 bases. This CDR3 spans 12 amino acids. Per germline, CDR1 ENHRY and CDR2 SYGVKD. V was clipped by 10 bases and J by 5 bases; unmatched bases: 5. The CDR3 sequence is CATAGGLDEQYF. The CDR3 DNA reads as TGTGCCACAGCGGGGGGGCTCGACGAGCAGTACTTC.

J is TRBJ2-5 and V is TRBV20-1; 9 bases agree with TRBD2. Trimming removed 5 bases from V and 2 bases from J; junction bases left unmatched: 15. CDR1 and CDR2 (germline): DFQATT, SNEGSKA (reference sequence). This CDR3 region has 17 residues. CDR3 nucleotide sequence: TGCAGTGCTCTGAGAAGGTATGGGACTAGCTCTCAAGAGACCCAGTACTTC. Amino acids: CSALRRYGTSSQETQYF.

This clonotype has just a few counts. The J gene is TRBJ1-4, the V gene TRBV3-1; D gene uncertain. The length of the CDR3 is 13 residues. V was shortened by 5 bases and J by 4 bases, with 8 bases between the two germline ends. The germline V gene encodes CDR1 LGHDT and CDR2 YNNKEL (reference sequence). Here the CDR3 DNA reads TGTGCCAGCAGCGACGAGGTTAATGAAAAACTGTTTTTT. Translation: CASSDEVNEKLFF.

This clonotype was detected a few times. The chain employs TRBV7-2 and TRBJ2-5; TRBD2 might be the D (5 bases). The J call may be in error: the DNA end matches TRBJ2-7 better. The CDR3 has 15 residues. Per the germline V gene, CDR1 is SGHTA and CDR2 is FQGNSA. For the CDR3, the DNA is TGTGCCAGCAGCTCTAGGATTGAGGGCTCCTACGAGCAGTACTTC. It codes for CASSSRIEGSYEQYF.